This note documents a single T cell receptor (beta chain) sequence. This clonotype occurred a few times. Its target antigen remains unknown. No base quality information exists; no much larger clone differs at one position. Library preparation was by 5' RACE. Sequencer: NextSeq 500. To correct for sequencing error and PCR bias, the TCR library protocol tagged individual cDNA molecules with unique molecular identifiers. Both TCR alpha and beta chains were sequenced, and tight co-correlation was observed between alpha and beta sequence abundances in each sample. Per the original workflow: Decombinator V4 was used to perform V gene, J gene and CDR3 annotation of TCR sequences. Expanded TCRs were defined as changing significantly between any two time points under a Poisson model with p below 0.0001. Abundances of TCRs were expressed as counts per million after normalisation to the total number of TCRs sequenced in each sample. MAIT TCRs were defined by TRAV1-2 paired with TRAJ12, TRAJ20 or TRAJ33, and iNKT TCRs by TRAV10 paired with TRAJ18. VDJdb, accessed 1 November 2021, was searched for CMV, EBV and SARS-CoV-2 annotated TCRs, excluding TCRs annotated for multiple antigens. Through fastp at Q25 and MiXCR, TCRdb rebuilt clones from the public reads, retaining in-frame beta chains. Each CDR3 protein gets just one entry, which takes the most common genes and DNA from the rows behind it. V and J calls and clone size were set by TCRdb, not the authors. The sample table holds tens of thousands of distinct CDR3 sequences, of which roughly 6.6% were seen once. About 12% of the sample rests with the top ten.

The study was a case-control design nested within a healthcare worker cohort in London, UK, with weekly nasopharyngeal swab PCR tests and blood sampling. Healthcare workers were enrolled in the week of the UK lockdown, from 23 to 31 March 2020, and were followed every week for up to roughly 15 weeks. The sample comes from a study of early T cells in non-severe SARS-CoV-2 infection (dated by TCRdb to the early 2020s). Background for the entire study: TCR sequencing used bulk RNA from unsorted whole blood, so alpha and beta chains could not be paired.

What the work shows at the level of the full study, not this receptor alone: VDJdb matching was skewed toward anti-spike CD8 responses and likely underestimated virus-specific expansions, missing private and CD4 specificities.

The cysteine opens and the phenylalanine closes a CDR3 of 16 amino acids. Just the 48-base CDR3 DNA is kept, in frame starting at base 1. From the germline V gene (reference sequence), CDR1 is SGHNT and CDR2 is YYREEE. Ends trimmed: V by 3 bases, J by 3 bases; bases unmatched to a gene: 10. The sequences come from whole blood, collected at baseline. This chain joins TRBV5-4 to TRBJ2-3; 7 of the junction bases match TRBD1. The source is an adult who was a healthcare worker with PCR-confirmed SARS-CoV-2 infection or an uninfected control (not recorded which). The CDR3 loop reads CASSYLTGKTTDTQYF. The nucleotides are TGTGCCAGCAGCTACTTGACAGGGAAGACAACAGATACGCAGTATTTT. The CDR3, completed at both ends by the reference TRBV5-4 and TRBJ2-3 genes, gives the full variable domain ETGVTQSPTHLIKTRGQQVTLRCSSQSGHNTVSWYQQALGQGPQFIFQYYREEENGRGNFPPRFSGLQFPNYSSELNVNALELDDSALYLCASSYLTGKTTDTQYFGPGTRLTVL.